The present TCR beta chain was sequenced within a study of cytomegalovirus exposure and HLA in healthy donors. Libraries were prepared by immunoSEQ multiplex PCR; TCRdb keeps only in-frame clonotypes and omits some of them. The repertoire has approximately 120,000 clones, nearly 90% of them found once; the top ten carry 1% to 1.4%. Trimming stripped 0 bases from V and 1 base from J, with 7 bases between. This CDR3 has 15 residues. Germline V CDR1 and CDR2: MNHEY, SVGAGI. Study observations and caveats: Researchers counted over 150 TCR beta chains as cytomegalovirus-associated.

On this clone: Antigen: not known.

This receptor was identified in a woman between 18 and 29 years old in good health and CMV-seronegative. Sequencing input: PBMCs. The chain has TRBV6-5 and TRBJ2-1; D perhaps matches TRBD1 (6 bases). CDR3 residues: CASSYSGASYNEQFF. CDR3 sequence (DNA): TGTGCCAGCAGTTACTCGGGGGCGTCCTACAATGAGCAGTTCTTC.